This T cell receptor beta chain was recorded in a study of cytomegalovirus exposure and HLA in healthy donors. Whole-study findings and limits: Sequencing likely generated an artifact that appeared as a cluster of highly shared sequence variants.

The V and J ends lost 2 bases and 5 bases respectively, with 9 bases between them. Germline V lookup: CDR1 SNHLY, CDR2 FYNNEI. The CDR3 is 13 residues long. As concerns this clone: Its antigen is unknown.

The PCR employed 60 Vbeta primers together with 13 Jbeta primers. Sequencing used immunoSEQ multiplex PCR; TCRdb keeps in-frame clones, though not all of them. The sample lists nearly 110,000 clones, roughly two thirds occurring once. This clonotype was sampled from a female donor in good health and CMV-seronegative. Sequenced sample: PBMCs. The chain joins TRBV2 to TRBJ1-2, with D maybe TRBD1 (5 bases). The CDR3 loop is CASSEQGRYGYTF. The DNA of the CDR3 is TGTGCCAGCAGTGAACAGGGTCGGTATGGCTACACCTTC.